One and the same sample provided the 31 T cell receptor beta chains below, sequenced in a study of PD-1 blockade in classical Hodgkin lymphoma. Generated by immunoSEQ multiplex PCR, the TCRdb table keeps only in-frame clones and is missing some. This sample has about 15,000 clones, with around 84% found just once. The time point was: newly diagnosed, previously untreated cHL patient sample. The CD4+ T cells used were purified from thawed PBMCs through magnetic negative selection. Sequences were obtained from CD4+ T cells from blood. Source of these receptors: a human donor with classical Hodgkin lymphoma.

The chain has TRBV28 and TRBJ1-4; D remains ambiguous. The CDR3 contains 15 residues. Looked up from germline, CDR1 is MDHEN and CDR2 is SYDVKM. Trimming took off 3 bases at V and 1 base at J, with 9 bases between the two ends. The CDR3 DNA reads TGTGCCAGCAGTTTGGGCGGGCGAACTAATGAAAAACTGTTTTTT. Encoded protein: CASSLGGRTNEKLFF.

The chain carries TRBV5-1 and TRBJ2-7, with D possibly TRBD1 on 7 matching bases. The V end lost 4 bases, the J end lost 7 bases, and 24 bases lay between the germline ends. There are 16 residues in the CDR3. In germline, CDR1 is SGHRS, CDR2 YFSETQ. CDR3 protein: CASSADLGGGGLEQYF. The CDR3, as DNA: TGCGCCAGCAGCGCAGACTTAGGAGGGGGCGGATTGGAGCAGTACTTC.

CDR3: CASSIAPVSYEQYF. The CDR3 nucleotides are TGTGCCAGTAGTATCGCGCCGGTCTCCTACGAGCAGTACTTC. The chain joins TRBV19 to TRBJ2-7; no firm D call. V dropped 3 bases and J dropped 0 bases, with 9 bases sitting between them. This CDR3 is 14 amino acids long. The germline gives CDR1 LNHDA, CDR2 SQIVND (reference sequence).

The V call is TRBV11-2, the J call TRBJ2-7; D unclear. The germline V gene has CDR1 SGHAT and CDR2 FQNNGV. This CDR3 region has 14 residues. V was pared by 1 base and J by 3 bases, with 10 bases between. Here the CDR3 reads CASSLGGSFYEQYF. Written as DNA, the CDR3 is TGTGCCAGCAGCTTAGGAGGTAGTTTCTACGAGCAGTACTTC. Filled out from reference TRBV11-2 and TRBJ2-7, the complete variable domain reads EAGVAQSPRYKIIEKRQSVAFWCNPISGHATLYWYQQILGQGPKLLIQFQNNGVVDDSQLPKDRFSAERLKGVDSTLKIQPAKLEDSAVYLCASSLGGSFYEQYFGPGTRLTVT.

The CDR3 protein is CASLRGTSSGNTIYF. CDR3 DNA sequence: TGTGCCAGCCTCAGGGGTACGAGCTCTGGAAACACCATATATTTT. This chain connects TRBV28 to TRBJ1-3; D perhaps matches TRBD1 (6 bases). The CDR3 has 15 amino acids. Per the germline V gene, CDR1 is MDHEN and CDR2 is SYDVKM. Trimming shortened V by 8 bases and J by 0 bases, and 14 bases separated the two germline ends.

V usage is TRBV15 and J usage is TRBJ1-5; no clear D. There are 14 residues in the CDR3. Germline CDR1 reads LNHNV; CDR2 reads YYDKDF (reference sequence). V lost 3 bases to trimming and J lost 7 bases, with 13 bases between them. Written as DNA, the CDR3 is TGTGCCACCAGCAGGAAGGCCGAAGGGCAGCCCCAGCATTTT. Translation gives CATSRKAEGQPQHF.

The V gene is TRBV28, the J gene TRBJ1-5, with 11 nucleotides matching TRBD1. The junction had 4 bases not matched to a gene; V was cut back by 5 bases and J by 1 base. From germline, CDR1 is MDHEN and CDR2 SYDVKM. The CDR3 is 16 residues long. In DNA form, the CDR3 reads TGTGCCAGCAGTCCCTGGGACAGGGGGAGCAATCAGCCCCAGCATTTT. It is translated as CASSPWDRGSNQPQHF.

V is TRBV28 and J is TRBJ1-2; D may be TRBD1 (6 bases). Germline V gene lookup returns CDR1 MDHEN and CDR2 SYDVKM. The V gene lost 6 bases and the J gene lost 0 bases, with 11 bases spanning the gap. The CDR3 has 14 residues. Written as DNA, the CDR3 is TGTGCCAGCAGCCGGACAGTTGCTAACTATGGCTACACCTTC. It encodes CASSRTVANYGYTF.

The chain has TRBV7-2 and TRBJ2-4; D is unresolved. CDR1 and CDR2 (germline): SGHTA, FQGNSA. Trimming stripped 4 bases from V and 6 bases from J, with 13 bases between. This CDR3 spans 14 amino acids. This chain's CDR3 is CASSSFGDLNIQYF. Written as DNA, the CDR3 is TGTGCCAGCAGCTCCTTCGGCGACTTAAACATTCAGTACTTC.

The chain carries TRBV2 and TRBJ1-2, with D perhaps TRBD1 (6 bases). Trimming took off 11 bases at V and 4 bases at J, with 14 bases between the two ends. Per germline, CDR1 SNHLY and CDR2 FYNNEI. This CDR3 has 12 residues. The CDR3 DNA reads TGTGCCGGAGGGGGGAACAGCTATGGCTACACCTTC. Its protein product is CAGGGNSYGYTF.

The chain couples TRBV5-4 to TRBJ2-5; no firm D call. V was clipped by 0 bases and J by 4 bases, with 10 bases between them. The CDR3 has 14 residues. Germline V gives CDR1 SGHNT, CDR2 YYREEE (reference sequence). Written as DNA, the CDR3 is TGTGCCAGCAGCTTGGCGACTGCCCTAGAGACCCAGTACTTC. This translates into CASSLATALETQYF.

The gene calls are TRBV19 and TRBJ2-7, with TRBD2 matching over 10 bases. From germline, CDR1 is LNHDA and CDR2 SQIVND (reference sequence). V shed 3 bases, J shed 4 bases, and the junction held 6 bases outside the gene matches. The CDR3 extends over 15 amino acids. The CDR3 protein is CASSMKLAGLYEQYF. The CDR3 DNA reads TGTGCCAGTAGTATGAAACTAGCGGGATTATACGAGCAGTACTTC.

The J gene is TRBJ2-5, the V gene TRBV5-1; D perhaps matches TRBD1 (5 bases). Germline CDR1 is SGHRS and CDR2 is YFSETQ. Trimming removed 0 bases from V and 1 base from J, with 13 bases in between. The CDR3 totals 16 residues. CDR3 sequence: CASSLGSQGSQETQYF. CDR3 in DNA: TGCGCCAGCAGCTTGGGCTCCCAGGGCTCCCAAGAGACCCAGTACTTC. Filled out from reference TRBV5-1 and TRBJ2-5, the complete variable domain reads KAGVTQTPRYLIKTRGQQVTLSCSPISGHRSVSWYQQTPGQGLQFLFEYFSETQRNKGNFPGRFSGRQFSNSRSEMNVSTLELGDSALYLCASSLGSQGSQETQYFGPGTRLLVL.

This clone turned up a few times. One end of the junction fails to match germline, which may point to a read error. This chain joins TRBV6-6 and TRBJ1-2; D unresolved. The CDR3 sequence is 14 residues long. Germline CDR1 MNHNY, CDR2 SVGAGI (reference sequence). Here the CDR3 reads CASSYQGSKYGYTF. CDR3 nucleotides: TGTGCCAGCAGTTACCAAGGATCTAAGTATGGCTACACCTTC.

The chain recombines TRBV5-1 with TRBJ1-3; D might be TRBD1 (6 bases). V shed 0 bases and J shed 4 bases, with 11 bases lying between them. The CDR3 totals 15 residues. Germline CDR1 reads SGHRS; CDR2 reads YFSETQ. CDR3 in amino acids: CASSLEGVRGNTIYF. The CDR3 coding sequence is TGCGCCAGCAGCTTGGAGGGGGTGCGAGGAAACACCATATATTTT.

The V gene is TRBV7-2, the J gene TRBJ2-1; 9 bases align to TRBD2. Germline trimming cut 5 bases from V and 7 bases from J; bases unmatched to any gene: 18. Germline loops: CDR1 SGHTA, CDR2 FQGNSA. The CDR3 length is 18 residues. In DNA form, the CDR3 reads TGTGCCAGCAGCCGCGACCCTTCTCTAGCGGGAAGTAGGAATGAGCAGTTCTTC. Translating it yields CASSRDPSLAGSRNEQFF. The entire variable domain, with the rest obtained from reference TRBV7-2 and TRBJ2-1, is as follows: GAGVSQSPSNKVTEKGKDVELRCDPISGHTALYWYRQSLGQGLEFLIYFQGNSAPDKSGLPSDRFSAERTGGSVSTLTIQRTQQEDSAVYLCASSRDPSLAGSRNEQFFGPGTRLTVL.

This sequence joins TRBV5-6 and TRBJ2-1, with 9 bases fitting TRBD1. J gave up 9 bases and V 4 bases, and 5 bases lay outside the gene matches. CDR1 SGHDT and CDR2 YYEEEE come from the germline V gene. CDR3 length: 13 amino acids. CDR3 residues: CASSHPQGAEQFF. CDR3 sequence (DNA): TGTGCCAGCAGCCACCCACAGGGGGCTGAGCAGTTCTTC.

This clone was detected only once. CDR3 sequence: CASSLSDRMNTEAFF. CDR3 nucleotide sequence: TGCGCCAGCAGCTTATCGGACAGAATGAACACTGAAGCTTTCTTT. The J gene is TRBJ1-1, the V gene TRBV5-1; tentatively, D is TRBD1 (6 bases). Germline CDR1 is SGHRS and CDR2 is YFSETQ. Trimming pared 2 bases from V and 0 bases from J, leaving 11 bases between. This CDR3 comprises 15 residues.

The rearrangement uses TRBV28 and TRBJ2-6; 7 bases map to TRBD2. V lost 8 bases, J lost 4 bases, and 8 bases stayed unmatched. The CDR3 is made up of 15 amino acids. Germline V lookup: CDR1 MDHEN, CDR2 SYDVKM. The CDR3 sequence: CASRNGGFGANVLTF. The CDR3 nucleotides read TGTGCCAGCCGGAACGGGGGGTTCGGGGCCAACGTCCTGACTTTC.

This rearrangement joins TRBV28 to TRBJ2-5; 9 bases match TRBD1. The end of the DNA is better explained by TRBJ2-7, so the J call may be wrong. The CDR3 spans 13 residues. In germline, CDR1 is MDHEN, CDR2 SYDVKM. The DNA for the CDR3 is TGTGCCAGCAGGGGACAGGGCGTCAACGAGCAGTACTTC. Translation gives CASRGQGVNEQYF.

The CDR3 DNA sequence: TGCGCCAGCAGCTTGGATACGGGGGCAAGGTTTTTT. Encoded protein: CASSLDTGARFF. The chain joins TRBV5-1 to TRBJ1-4; TRBD1 might be the D (6 bases). Per germline, CDR1 SGHRS and CDR2 YFSETQ. The CDR3 has 12 residues. Trimming cost V 0 bases and J 16 bases, with 13 bases left between them.

The rearrangement links TRBV28 to TRBJ2-5; a weak D match, TRBD2 (6 bases). Per the germline V gene, CDR1 is MDHEN and CDR2 is SYDVKM. The CDR3 extends over 15 amino acids. Trimming left V 2 bases short and J 1 base short, with 11 bases between. This CDR3 reads CASSLSGEAQETQYF. Written as DNA, the CDR3 is TGTGCCAGCAGTTTAAGTGGGGAGGCCCAAGAGACCCAGTACTTC.

This clone was seen a single time. The chain has TRBV7-2 and TRBJ2-7, with D unclear. CDR3 length: 15 amino acids. Germline V lookup: CDR1 SGHTA, CDR2 FQGNSA. Trimming took 5 bases from V and 1 from J, leaving 15 bases between them. Here the CDR3 reads CASSLDGGLSYEQYF. The CDR3 nucleotides read TGTGCCAGCAGCCTGGACGGTGGGCTTTCCTACGAGCAGTACTTC.

This sequence joins TRBV6-5 and TRBJ2-7; 8 bases align to TRBD2. V lost 6 bases, J lost 6 bases, and 10 bases stayed unmatched. CDR1 and CDR2 (germline): MNHEY, SVGAGI. The CDR3 totals 14 residues. The CDR3 sequence: CASRPGLGATEQYF. The CDR3 region has the DNA TGTGCCAGCAGGCCGGGACTAGGCGCGACCGAGCAGTACTTC.

CDR3 nucleotide sequence: TGTGCCAGTTCAAAATACGGGGAGCAGTTCTTC. Translating gives CASSKYGEQFF. The rearrangement joins TRBV19 to TRBJ2-1; no definite D call. Looked up from germline, CDR1 is LNHDA and CDR2 is SQIVND (reference sequence). The V end lost 8 bases, the J end lost 10 bases, and 12 bases lay between the germline ends. The CDR3 covers 11 residues.

This clone appeared a single time. This CDR3 is CASTMQGPRSGNTIYF. DNA for the CDR3: TGTGCCAGTACCATGCAGGGGCCACGCTCTGGAAACACCATATATTTT. The J gene is TRBJ1-3, the V gene TRBV19; tentative D call: TRBD1 (6 bases). CDR1 and CDR2 from the germline V gene are LNHDA and SQIVND (reference sequence). The CDR3 is 16 residues long. With 7 bases removed from V and 0 bases from J, the gap between germline ends came to 16 bases. Looking up the rest from reference TRBV19 and TRBJ1-3 gives the full variable domain: DGGITQSPKYLFRKEGQNVTLSCEQNLNHDAMYWYRQDPGQGLRLIYYSQIVNDFQKGDIAEGYSVSREKKESFPLTVTSAQKNPTAFYLCASTMQGPRSGNTIYFGEGSWLTVV.

The rearrangement links TRBV15 to TRBJ1-2, with D possibly TRBD1 on 6 matching bases. Trimming stripped 3 bases from V and 0 bases from J, with 14 bases between. The CDR3 length is 16 residues. The germline gives CDR1 LNHNV, CDR2 YYDKDF (reference sequence). For the CDR3, the DNA is TGTGCCACCAGCAGGGGCGGGGGCAGAGCTAACTATGGCTACACCTTC. Translating gives CATSRGGGRANYGYTF.

The gene calls are TRBV18 and TRBJ1-1; D uncertain. Germline CDR1 is KGHSH and CDR2 is LQKENI. V was pared by 5 bases and J by 1 base, with 11 bases between. The CDR3 is 14 residues long. The CDR3 DNA is TGTGCCAGCTCAGACACAGTTTCGAACACTGAAGCTTTCTTT. Its protein is CASSDTVSNTEAFF.

The chain is built from TRBV27 and TRBJ1-1; maybe TRBD1 (6 bases). The germline CDR1 and CDR2 sequences are MNHEY and SMNVEV (reference sequence). V gave up 5 bases and J gave up 0 bases, with 13 bases separating them. The CDR3 loop spans 15 amino acids. CDR3 coding DNA: TGTGCCAGCAGTCCAACGGGACACCTGAACACTGAAGCTTTCTTT. Protein product: CASSPTGHLNTEAFF.

V usage is TRBV28 and J usage is TRBJ1-2; no reliable D call. Germline CDR1 is MDHEN and CDR2 is SYDVKM. This CDR3 has 13 residues. Trimming removed 9 bases at V and 2 bases at J, with 13 bases between. Written as DNA, the CDR3 is TGTGCCAGTGAAGAGGGTTTCAACTATGGCTACACCTTC. Amino acid sequence: CASEEGFNYGYTF.

The chain is built from TRBV9 and TRBJ1-1; D is perhaps TRBD1 (5 bases). The CDR3 totals 14 residues. Trimming took off 0 bases at V and 2 bases at J, with 8 bases between the two ends. Germline CDR1 SGDLS, CDR2 YYNGEE. In DNA, the CDR3 is TGTGCCAGCAGCGTAGGGCAGGGTAACACTGAAGCTTTCTTT. Protein: CASSVGQGNTEAFF.